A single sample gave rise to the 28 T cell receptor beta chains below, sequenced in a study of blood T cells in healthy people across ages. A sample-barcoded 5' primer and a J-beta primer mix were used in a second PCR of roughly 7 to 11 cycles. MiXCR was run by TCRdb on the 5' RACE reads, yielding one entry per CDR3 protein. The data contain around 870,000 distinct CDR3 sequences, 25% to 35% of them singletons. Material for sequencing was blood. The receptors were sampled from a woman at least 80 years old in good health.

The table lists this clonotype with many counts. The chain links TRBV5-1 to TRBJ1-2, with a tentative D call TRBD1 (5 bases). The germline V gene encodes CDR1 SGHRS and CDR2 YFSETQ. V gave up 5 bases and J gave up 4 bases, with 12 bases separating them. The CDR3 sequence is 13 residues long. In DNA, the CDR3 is TGCGCCAGCAGACAGGACGGCTCCTATGGCTACACCTTC. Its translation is CASRQDGSYGYTF.

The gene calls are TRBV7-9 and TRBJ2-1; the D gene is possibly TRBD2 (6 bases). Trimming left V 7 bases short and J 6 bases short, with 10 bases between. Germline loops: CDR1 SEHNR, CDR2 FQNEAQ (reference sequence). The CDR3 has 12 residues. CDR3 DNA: TGTGCCAGCACGGCGGGAACCAATGAGCAGTTCTTC. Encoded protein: CASTAGTNEQFF.

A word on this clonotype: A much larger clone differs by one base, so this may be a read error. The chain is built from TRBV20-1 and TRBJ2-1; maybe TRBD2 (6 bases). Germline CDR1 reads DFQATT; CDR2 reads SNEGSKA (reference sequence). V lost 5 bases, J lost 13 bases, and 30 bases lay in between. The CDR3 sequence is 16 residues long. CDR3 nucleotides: TGCAGTGCTTGGGACTCCCGGGCAGTCGAACGAGAGACCCAGTTCTTC. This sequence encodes CSAWDSRAVERETQFF.

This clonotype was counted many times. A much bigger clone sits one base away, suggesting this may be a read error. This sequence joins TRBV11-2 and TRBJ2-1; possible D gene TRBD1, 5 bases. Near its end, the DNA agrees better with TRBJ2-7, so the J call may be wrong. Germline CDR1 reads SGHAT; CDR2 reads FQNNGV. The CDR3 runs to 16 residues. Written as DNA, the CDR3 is TGTGCCAGCAGACCCGCTGGGGCCAGCTCCTACAATGAGCAGTACTTC. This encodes CASRPAGASSYNEQYF.

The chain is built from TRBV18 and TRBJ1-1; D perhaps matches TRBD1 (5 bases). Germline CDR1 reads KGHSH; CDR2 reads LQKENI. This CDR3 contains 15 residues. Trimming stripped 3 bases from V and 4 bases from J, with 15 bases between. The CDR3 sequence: CASSPLSGGSTEAFF. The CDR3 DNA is TGTGCCAGCTCACCCCTATCGGGGGGTAGCACTGAAGCTTTCTTT.

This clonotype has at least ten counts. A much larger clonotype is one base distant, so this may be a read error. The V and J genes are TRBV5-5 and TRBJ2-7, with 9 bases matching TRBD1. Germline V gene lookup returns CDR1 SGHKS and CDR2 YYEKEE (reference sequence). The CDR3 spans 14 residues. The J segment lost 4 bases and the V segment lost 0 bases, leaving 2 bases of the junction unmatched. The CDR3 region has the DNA TGTGCCAGCAGCTTGGTGACAGGGGGTTACGAGCAGTACTTC. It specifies CASSLVTGGYEQYF.

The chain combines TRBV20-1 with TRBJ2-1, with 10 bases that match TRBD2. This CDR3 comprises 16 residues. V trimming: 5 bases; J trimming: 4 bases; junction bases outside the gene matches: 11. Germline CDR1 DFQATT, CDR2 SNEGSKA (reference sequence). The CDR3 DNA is TGCAGTGCTCTACGAGCGGGAGGGCCAGGTTACAATGAGCAGTTCTTC. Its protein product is CSALRAGGPGYNEQFF.

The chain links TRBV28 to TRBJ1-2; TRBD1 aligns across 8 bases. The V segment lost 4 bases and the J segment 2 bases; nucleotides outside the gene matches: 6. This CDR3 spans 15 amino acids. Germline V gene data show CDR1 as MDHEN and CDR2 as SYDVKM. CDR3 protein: CASSSQGAQNYGYTF. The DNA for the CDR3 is TGTGCCAGCAGTTCCCAGGGGGCGCAGAACTATGGCTACACCTTC.

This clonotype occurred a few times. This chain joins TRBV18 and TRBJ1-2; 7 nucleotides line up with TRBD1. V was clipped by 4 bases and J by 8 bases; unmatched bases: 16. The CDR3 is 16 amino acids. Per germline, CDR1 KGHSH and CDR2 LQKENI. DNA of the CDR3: TGTGCCAGCTCACAGAACTCAGGGGGAAGAGATGGGGGCTACACCTTC. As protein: CASSQNSGGRDGGYTF.

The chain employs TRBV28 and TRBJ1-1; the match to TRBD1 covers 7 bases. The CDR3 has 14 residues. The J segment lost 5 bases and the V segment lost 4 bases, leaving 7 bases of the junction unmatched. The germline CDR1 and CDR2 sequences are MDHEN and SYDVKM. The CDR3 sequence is CASSYDRALTEAFF. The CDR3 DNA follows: TGTGCCAGCAGTTACGACAGGGCTTTAACTGAAGCTTTCTTT.

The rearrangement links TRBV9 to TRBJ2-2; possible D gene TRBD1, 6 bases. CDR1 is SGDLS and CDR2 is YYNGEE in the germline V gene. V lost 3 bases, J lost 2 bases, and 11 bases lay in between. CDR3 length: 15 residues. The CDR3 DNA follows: TGTGCCAGCAGCGCAGAGGGACACAACACCGGGGAGCTGTTTTTT. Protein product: CASSAEGHNTGELFF.

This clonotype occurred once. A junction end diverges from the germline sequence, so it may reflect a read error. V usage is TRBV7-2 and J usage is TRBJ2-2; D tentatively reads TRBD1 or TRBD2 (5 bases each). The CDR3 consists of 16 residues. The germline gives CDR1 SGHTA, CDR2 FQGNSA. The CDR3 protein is CANSFGGTGNTGELFF. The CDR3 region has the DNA TGTGCCAACAGCTTTGGAGGCACAGGGAACACCGGGGAGCTGTTTTTT. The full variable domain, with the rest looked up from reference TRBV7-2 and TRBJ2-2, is GAGVSQSPSNKVTEKGKDVELRCDPISGHTALYWYRQSLGQGLEFLIYFQGNSAPDKSGLPSDRFSAERTGGSVSTLTIQRTQQEDSAVYLCANSFGGTGNTGELFFGEGSRLTVL.

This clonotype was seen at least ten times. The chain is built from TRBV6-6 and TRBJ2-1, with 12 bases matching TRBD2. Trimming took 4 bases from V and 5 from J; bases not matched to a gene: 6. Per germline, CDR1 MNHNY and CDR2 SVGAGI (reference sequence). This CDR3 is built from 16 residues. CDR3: CASSSYLAGGDNEQFF. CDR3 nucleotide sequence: TGTGCCAGCAGTTCCTATCTAGCGGGGGGGGACAATGAGCAGTTCTTC.

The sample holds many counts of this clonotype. CDR3 DNA sequence: TGTGCCAGCAGCGTAGGACAGGGATTAAATAATTCACCCCTCCACTTT. Its translation: CASSVGQGLNNSPLHF. This sequence joins TRBV7-2 and TRBJ1-6; 8 nucleotides align to TRBD1. Germline values: CDR1 SGHTA, CDR2 FQGNSA. The CDR3 totals 16 residues. Losses at the gene ends were 5 bases for V and 5 bases for J; bases not matched to a gene: 8.

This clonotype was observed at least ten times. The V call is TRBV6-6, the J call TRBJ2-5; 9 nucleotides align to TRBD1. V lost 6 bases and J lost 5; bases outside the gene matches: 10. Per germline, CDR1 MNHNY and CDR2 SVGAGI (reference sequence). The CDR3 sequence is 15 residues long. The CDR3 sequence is CASRHTGGASETQYF. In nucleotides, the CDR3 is TGTGCCAGCAGACACACAGGGGGCGCGTCGGAGACCCAGTACTTC.

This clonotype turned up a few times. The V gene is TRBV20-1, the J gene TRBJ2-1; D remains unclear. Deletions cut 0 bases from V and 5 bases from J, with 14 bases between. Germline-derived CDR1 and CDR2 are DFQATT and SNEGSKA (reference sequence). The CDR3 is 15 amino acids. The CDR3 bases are TGCAGTGCTAGAGATTTGACGGATATTAACAATGAGCAGTTCTTC. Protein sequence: CSARDLTDINNEQFF.

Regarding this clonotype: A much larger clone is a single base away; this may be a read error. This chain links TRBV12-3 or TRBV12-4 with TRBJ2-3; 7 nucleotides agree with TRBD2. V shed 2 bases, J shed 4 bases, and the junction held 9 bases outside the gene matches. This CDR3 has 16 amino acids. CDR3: CASSLRGRVVADTQYF. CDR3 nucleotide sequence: TGTGCCAGCAGTTTACGAGGGAGGGTGGTCGCAGATACGCAGTATTTT.

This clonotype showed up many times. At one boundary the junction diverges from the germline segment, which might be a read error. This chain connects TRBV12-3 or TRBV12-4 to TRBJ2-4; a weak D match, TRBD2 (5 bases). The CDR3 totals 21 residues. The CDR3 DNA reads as TGTGCCAGCAGCTTAGGGTTTTATGACCCGGAGGCTCAACTAGCCAAAAACATTCAGTACTTC. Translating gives CASSLGFYDPEAQLAKNIQYF.

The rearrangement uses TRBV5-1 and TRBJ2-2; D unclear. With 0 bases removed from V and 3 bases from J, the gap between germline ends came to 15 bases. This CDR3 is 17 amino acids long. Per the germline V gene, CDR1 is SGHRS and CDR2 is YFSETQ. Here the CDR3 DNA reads TGCGCCAGCAGCTTGGAAAATTCCGGTTTGGACACCGGGGAGCTGTTTTTT. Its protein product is CASSLENSGLDTGELFF. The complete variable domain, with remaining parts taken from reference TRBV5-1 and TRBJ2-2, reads KAGVTQTPRYLIKTRGQQVTLSCSPISGHRSVSWYQQTPGQGLQFLFEYFSETQRNKGNFPGRFSGRQFSNSRSEMNVSTLELGDSALYLCASSLENSGLDTGELFFGEGSRLTVL.

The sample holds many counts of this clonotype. CDR3: CSHYRGRGEQFF. In nucleotides, the CDR3 is TGCAGCCACTACCGGGGAAGGGGAGAGCAGTTCTTC. J is TRBJ2-1 and V is TRBV29-1; perhaps D is TRBD1 or TRBD2 (5 bases each). Trimming took 8 bases from V and 10 from J, leaving 18 bases between them. Germline assignment: CDR1 SQVTM and CDR2 ANQGSEA. This CDR3 has 12 amino acids.

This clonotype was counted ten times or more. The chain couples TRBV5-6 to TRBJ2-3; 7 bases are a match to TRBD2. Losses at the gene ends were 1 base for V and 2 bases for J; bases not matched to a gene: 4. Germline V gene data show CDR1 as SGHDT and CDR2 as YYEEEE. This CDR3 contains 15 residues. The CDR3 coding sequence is TGTGCCAGCAGCTTGCGGGGGGTTAACACAGATACGCAGTATTTT. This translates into CASSLRGVNTDTQYF.

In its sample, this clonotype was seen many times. The CDR3: CASSRDGFAKNIQYF. The CDR3, as DNA: TGTGCCAGCAGCCGCGACGGGTTCGCCAAAAACATTCAGTACTTC. V gene TRBV7-2 combines with J gene TRBJ2-4; D gene uncertain. Germline lookup yields CDR1 SGHTA and CDR2 FQGNSA. The CDR3 contains 15 residues. V lost 5 bases to trimming and J lost 1 base, with 12 bases between them.

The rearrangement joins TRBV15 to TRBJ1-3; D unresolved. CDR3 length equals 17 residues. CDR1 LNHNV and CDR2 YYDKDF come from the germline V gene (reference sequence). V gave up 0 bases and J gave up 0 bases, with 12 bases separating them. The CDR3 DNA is TGTGCCACCAGCAGAGATCTGGTAGGCCTCTCTGGAAACACCATATATTTT. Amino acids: CATSRDLVGLSGNTIYF. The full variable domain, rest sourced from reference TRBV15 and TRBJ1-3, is DAMVIQNPRYQVTQFGKPVTLSCSQTLNHNVMYWYQQKSSQAPKLLFHYYDKDFNNEADTPDNFQSRRPNTSFCFLDIRSPGLGDTAMYLCATSRDLVGLSGNTIYFGEGSWLTVV.

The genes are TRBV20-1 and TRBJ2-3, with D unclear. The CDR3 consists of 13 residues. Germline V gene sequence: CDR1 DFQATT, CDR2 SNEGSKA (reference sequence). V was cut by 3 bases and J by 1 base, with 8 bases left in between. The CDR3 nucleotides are TGCAGTGCTAGGAGATCCGGCACAGATACGCAGTATTTT. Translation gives CSARRSGTDTQYF.

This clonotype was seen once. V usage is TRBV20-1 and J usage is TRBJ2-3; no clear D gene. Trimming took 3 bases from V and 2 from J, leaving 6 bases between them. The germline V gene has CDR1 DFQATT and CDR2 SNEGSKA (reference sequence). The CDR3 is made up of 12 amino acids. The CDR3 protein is CSASSLTDTQYF. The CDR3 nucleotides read TGCAGTGCTAGTTCCCTCACAGATACGCAGTATTTT.

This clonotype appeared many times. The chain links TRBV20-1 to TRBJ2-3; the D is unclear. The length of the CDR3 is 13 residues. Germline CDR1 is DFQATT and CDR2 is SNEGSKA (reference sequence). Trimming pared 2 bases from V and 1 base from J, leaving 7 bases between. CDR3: CSARYEGTDTQYF. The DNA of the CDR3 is TGCAGTGCTAGATACGAAGGCACAGATACGCAGTATTTT.

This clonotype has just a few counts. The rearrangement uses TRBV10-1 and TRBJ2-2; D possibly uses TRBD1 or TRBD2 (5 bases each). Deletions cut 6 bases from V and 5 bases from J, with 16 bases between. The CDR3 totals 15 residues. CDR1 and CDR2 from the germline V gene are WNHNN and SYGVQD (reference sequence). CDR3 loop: CASSWTRTNTGELFF. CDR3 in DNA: TGCGCCAGCAGCTGGACTCGGACAAATACCGGGGAGCTGTTTTTT.

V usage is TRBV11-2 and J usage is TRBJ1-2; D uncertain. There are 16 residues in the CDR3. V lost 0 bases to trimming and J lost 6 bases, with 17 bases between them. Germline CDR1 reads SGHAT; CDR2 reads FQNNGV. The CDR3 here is CASSLDWLLPKDGYTF. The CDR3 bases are TGTGCCAGCAGCTTAGATTGGTTACTACCCAAGGATGGCTACACCTTC.